The sequence of this T cell receptor (beta chain) was determined in a study of PD-L1 blockade in urothelial cancer. There are a few counts of this clone. The sample's time point: pretreatment peripheral blood. TCRdb's table, derived via immunoSEQ multiplex PCR, lists solely in-frame clones and lacks some. The table shows over 15,000 clones, with about 89% occurring only once. The CDR3 contains 14 residues. The germline V gene encodes CDR1 MDHEN and CDR2 SYDVKM. Trimming pared 5 bases from V and 1 base from J, leaving 11 bases between. Sample: PBMCs, taken around atezolizumab (anti-PD-L1) treatment. The receptor was isolated from a man aged 70 or older with urothelial cancer. The chain recombines TRBV28 with TRBJ1-1, with D possibly being TRBD1 (5 bases). CDR3 nucleotides: TGTGCCAGCAGTCCGGACAAATGGAACACTGAAGCTTTCTTT. Its translation: CASSPDKWNTEAFF.